This T cell receptor beta chain derives from a study of blood T cell repertoires in COVID-19. Study-level background: Collection of acute and convalescent COVID-19 samples took place in the United States, Italy and Spain. Nucleic acid was either cDNA or gDNA, and it came from T cells, B-cell-depleted T cells, or PBMCs.

Original methodology: Amplification with reference gene primers provided the estimates of nucleated cell counts. The protocol was immunoSEQ multiplex PCR, while the TCRdb copy is restricted to in-frame clones and leaves out a portion. V, J and clone size are those of that table, while D and trimming were read from the DNA. The sample records roughly 260,000 clones, approximately 86% being singletons. Per the germline V gene, CDR1 is MNHEY and CDR2 is SMNVEV (reference sequence). CDR3 length equals 14 residues. V dropped 3 bases and J dropped 2 bases, with 11 bases sitting between them. The rearrangement joins TRBV27 to TRBJ2-7, with D possibly matching TRBD2 (7 bases). This sequence was found in a man aged 40-55 years who had recovered from COVID-19. The sequenced sample consisted of peripheral blood. The CDR3 reads CASSLRGGAYEQYF. In nucleotides, the CDR3 is TGTGCCAGCAGTTTGAGGGGGGGTGCCTACGAGCAGTACTTC.